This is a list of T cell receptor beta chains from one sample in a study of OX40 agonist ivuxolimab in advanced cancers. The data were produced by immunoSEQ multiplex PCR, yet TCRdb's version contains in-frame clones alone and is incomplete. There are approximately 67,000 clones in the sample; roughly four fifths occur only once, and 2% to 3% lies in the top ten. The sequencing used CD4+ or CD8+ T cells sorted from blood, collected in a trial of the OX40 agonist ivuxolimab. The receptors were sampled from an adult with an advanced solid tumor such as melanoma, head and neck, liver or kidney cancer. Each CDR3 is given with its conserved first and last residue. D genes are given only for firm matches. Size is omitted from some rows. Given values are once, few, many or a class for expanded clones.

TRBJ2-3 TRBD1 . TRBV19 TGTGCCAGTAGGAGACAGGGGGTAACAGATACGCAGTATTTT CASRRQGVTDTQYF
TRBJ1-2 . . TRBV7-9 TGTGCCAGCAGCTTGGAGTCGCCGAACTATGGCTACACCTTC CASSLESPNYGYTF
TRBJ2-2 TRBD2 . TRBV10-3 TGTGCCATCAGTGAGACTAGCGGGAGGAGTAACACCGGGGAGCTGTTTTTT CAISETSGRSNTGELFF
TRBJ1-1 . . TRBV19 TGTGCCAGTAGTATACATGACAGTGCTTCTAGAGCTTTCTTT CASSIHDSASRAFF
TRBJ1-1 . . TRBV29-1 TGCAGCGTTGAGCACGGATGGGGCACTGAAGCTTTCTTT CSVEHGWGTEAFF
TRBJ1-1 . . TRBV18 TGTGCCAGCTCACCGACCGGGGTACCTATTACGAACATGAACACTGAAGCTTTCTTT CASSPTGVPITNMNTEAFF
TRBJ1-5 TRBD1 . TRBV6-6 TGTGCCAGCAGTTACTTTCCGGGACAGAAAAATCAGCCCCAGCATTTT CASSYFPGQKNQPQHF
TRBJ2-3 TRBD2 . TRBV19 TGTGCCAGTAACTTAGCGGGAGAAGCCGATACGCAGTATTTT CASNLAGEADTQYF
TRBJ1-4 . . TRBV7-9 TGTGCCAGCAGCTTAATCGGGACGGCTACCTATGAAAAACTGTTTTTT CASSLIGTATYEKLFF
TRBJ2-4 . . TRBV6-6 TGTGCCAGCAGGGGGGAACAGACCTTATCCAAAAACATTCAGTACTTC CASRGEQTLSKNIQYF
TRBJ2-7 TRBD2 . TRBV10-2 TGCGCCAGCAGTGAGTCATCGACTAGCGGGAGGTTATACGAGCAGTACTTC CASSESSTSGRLYEQYF
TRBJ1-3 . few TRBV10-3 TGTGCCATCAGTGAGTCCCAGGGGACGGGAGACACCATATATTTT CAISESQGTGDTIYF
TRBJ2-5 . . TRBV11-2 TGTGCCAGCACCAAAGGGAGGTCAGGGGAGACCCAGTACTTC CASTKGRSGETQYF
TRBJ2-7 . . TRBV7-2 TGTGCCAGCAGCTTAGAGGGCACTACAAGAGGGAACTACGAGCAGTACTTC CASSLEGTTRGNYEQYF
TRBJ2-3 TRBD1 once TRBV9 TGTGCCAGCACCCAGGGGGCCACAGATACGCAGTATTTT CASTQGATDTQYF
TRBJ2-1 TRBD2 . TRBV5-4 TGTGCCAGCAGCTTGCCTAGCGGTTCCTACAATGAGCAGTTCTTC CASSLPSGSYNEQFF